Below, 22 T cell receptor beta chains from the same sample are listed, as sequenced in a study of T cell repertoires in cytomegalovirus infection. In TCRdb, the reads were re-called with MiXCR into one record per CDR3 protein. The sample contains 290,000 or so distinct CDR3 sequences, over 20% of which appear only once. Input material: PBMCs. The receptors here all came from a human donor in good health (CMV status not recorded). Some clones in this sample may be carry-over from other donors' samples.

The chain recombines TRBV11-2 with TRBJ1-3; D uncertain. V was clipped by 0 bases and J by 0 bases, with 6 bases between them. The CDR3 has 15 amino acids. Germline values: CDR1 SGHAT, CDR2 FQNNGV. The CDR3 nucleotides read TGTGCCAGCAGCTTAGACAGCTACTCTGGAAACACCATATATTTT. This translates into CASSLDSYSGNTIYF. Combining the CDR3 with reference TRBV11-2 and TRBJ1-3 gives the whole variable domain EAGVAQSPRYKIIEKRQSVAFWCNPISGHATLYWYQQILGQGPKLLIQFQNNGVVDDSQLPKDRFSAERLKGVDSTLKIQPAKLEDSAVYLCASSLDSYSGNTIYFGEGSWLTVV.

This clonotype was counted a few times. The chain combines TRBV11-2 with TRBJ1-5; TRBD1 aligns across 10 bases. The CDR3 runs to 13 residues. Germline loops: CDR1 SGHAT, CDR2 FQNNGV. Trimming removed 6 bases from V and 8 bases from J; junction bases left unmatched: 4. This CDR3 is CASRGTGDKPQHF. DNA of the CDR3: TGTGCCAGCAGGGGGACAGGGGATAAGCCCCAGCATTTT.

In this sample, this clonotype turned up a few times. This chain joins TRBV2 and TRBJ1-2; perhaps TRBD1 as D (5 bases). Trimming cost V 2 bases and J 6 bases, with 10 bases left between them. Germline lookup yields CDR1 SNHLY and CDR2 FYNNEI. The CDR3 loop spans 13 amino acids. CDR3 in amino acids: CASSESRADGYTF. CDR3 DNA sequence: TGTGCCAGCAGTGAATCCAGGGCCGATGGCTACACCTTC.

This clonotype showed up many times. This chain links TRBV28 with TRBJ2-3; D is uncertain. Germline V CDR1 and CDR2: MDHEN, SYDVKM. The length of the CDR3 is 17 residues. V lost 7 bases, J lost 0 bases, and 20 bases lay in between. DNA for the CDR3: TGTGCCAGCACCCTGGGTTACAGCTTTACTAGCACAGATACGCAGTATTTT. Protein product: CASTLGYSFTSTDTQYF.

This chain uses TRBV10-3 with TRBJ2-6; TRBD1 agrees at 7 bases. Losses at the gene ends were 3 bases for V and 0 bases for J; bases not matched to a gene: 2. The germline CDR1 and CDR2 sequences are ENHRY and SYGVKD. The CDR3 spans 16 residues. CDR3 sequence: CAISDKGASGANVLTF. Here the CDR3 DNA reads TGTGCCATCAGTGATAAGGGGGCCTCTGGGGCCAACGTCCTGACTTTC.

V gene TRBV28 combines with J gene TRBJ1-6; D gene ambiguous. V lost 6 bases and J 4 bases, leaving 7 bases between the germline ends. Germline loops: CDR1 MDHEN, CDR2 SYDVKM. This CDR3 region has 13 residues. As DNA, the CDR3 is TGTGCCAGCAGCCCGGAGTATAATTCACCCCTCCACTTT. This codes for CASSPEYNSPLHF.

This clonotype was recorded many times. This chain links TRBV11-2 with TRBJ1-2; TRBD1 might be the D (5 bases). V was cut by 4 bases and J by 3 bases, with 15 bases left in between. The CDR3 is made up of 15 amino acids. Germline CDR1 and CDR2: SGHAT and FQNNGV. The CDR3 reads CASSSWGVTDYGYTF. The CDR3 nucleotides are TGTGCCAGCAGCTCCTGGGGGGTTACAGACTATGGCTACACCTTC. Combining the CDR3 with reference TRBV11-2 and TRBJ1-2 gives the whole variable domain EAGVAQSPRYKIIEKRQSVAFWCNPISGHATLYWYQQILGQGPKLLIQFQNNGVVDDSQLPKDRFSAERLKGVDSTLKIQPAKLEDSAVYLCASSSWGVTDYGYTFGSGTRLTVV.

V gene TRBV12-3 or TRBV12-4 combines with J gene TRBJ1-3; no reliable D call. CDR3 size: 19 residues. Trimming removed 4 bases from V and 8 bases from J, with 30 bases in between. The CDR3 reads CASSSPVVEGATEVDTIYF. Written as DNA, the CDR3 is TGTGCCAGCAGTTCCCCCGTAGTGGAGGGAGCCACCGAGGTAGACACCATATATTTT.

The chain uses TRBV15 and TRBJ2-7; D perhaps matches TRBD1 (7 bases). Deletions cut 5 bases from V and 3 bases from J, with 20 bases between. The germline CDR1 and CDR2 sequences are LNHNV and YYDKDF (reference sequence). The CDR3 extends over 16 amino acids. In DNA form, the CDR3 reads TGTGCCACCAGCCAGGGGGGCCCGGGACAGAGCTACGAGCAGTACTTC. As protein: CATSQGGPGQSYEQYF. The whole variable domain, filled in from reference TRBV15 and TRBJ2-7, reads DAMVIQNPRYQVTQFGKPVTLSCSQTLNHNVMYWYQQKSSQAPKLLFHYYDKDFNNEADTPDNFQSRRPNTSFCFLDIRSPGLGDTAMYLCATSQGGPGQSYEQYFGPGTRLTVT.

This clonotype showed up just a few times. This rearrangement joins TRBV3-1 to TRBJ1-5, with a possible D match to TRBD1 (5 bases). Germline CDR1 is LGHDT and CDR2 is YNNKEL (reference sequence). The CDR3 consists of 15 residues. Trimming took off 0 bases at V and 7 bases at J, with 13 bases between the two ends. As DNA, the CDR3 is TGTGCCAGCAGCCAAGATATGGGGGAAACCCAGCCCCAGCATTTT. Its translation: CASSQDMGETQPQHF.

The rearrangement joins TRBV11-2 to TRBJ2-7; D not certain. The CDR3 is 16 residues long. The germline CDR1 and CDR2 sequences are SGHAT and FQNNGV. Deletions cut 5 bases from V and 2 bases from J, with 19 bases between. CDR3 DNA: TGTGCCAGCAGCGCAATGCCGCAGTCTAGAGCCTACGAGCAGTACTTC. Protein: CASSAMPQSRAYEQYF.

This clonotype has just a few counts. V is TRBV6-1 and J is TRBJ2-1; 7 positions match TRBD2. There are 16 residues in the CDR3. Germline V CDR1 and CDR2: MNHNS, SASEGT. Trimming took 2 bases from V and 2 from J; bases not matched to a gene: 6. The CDR3 DNA reads as TGTGCCAGCAGTGAAAGCCTAGCGGACCCCTACAATGAGCAGTTCTTC. Protein product: CASSESLADPYNEQFF.

The V gene is TRBV29-1, the J gene TRBJ2-7, with D uncertain. V was clipped by 4 bases and J by 0 bases, with 7 bases between them. The germline gives CDR1 SQVTM, CDR2 ANQGSEA. This CDR3 has 12 amino acids. CDR3 region: CSVGQTSYEQYF. CDR3 nucleotide sequence: TGCAGCGTTGGTCAGACCTCCTACGAGCAGTACTTC.

CDR3 nucleotide sequence: TGTGCCACCAGCAGGGGGGTCGGGACAGGGATTGCTGCTGAGCAGTTCTTC. This codes for CATSRGVGTGIAAEQFF. The rearrangement joins TRBV15 to TRBJ2-1; 9 bases map to TRBD1. The germline V gene encodes CDR1 LNHNV and CDR2 YYDKDF (reference sequence). The CDR3 extends over 17 amino acids. V gave up 3 bases and J gave up 9 bases; unmatched junction bases: 15.

This clonotype was counted a few times. This chain links TRBV6-1 with TRBJ1-2, with D hard to call. Germline assignment: CDR1 MNHNS and CDR2 SASEGT. The V and J ends lost 4 bases and 4 bases respectively, with 16 bases between them. This CDR3 contains 15 residues. As DNA, the CDR3 is TGTGCCAGCAGTGGCGAGTTTGCGACAATCTATGGCTACACCTTC. This translates into CASSGEFATIYGYTF.

The J gene is TRBJ2-7, the V gene TRBV20-1; 14 nucleotides agree with TRBD2. CDR3 length: 13 amino acids. The junction had 3 bases not matched to a gene; V was cut back by 5 bases and J by 6 bases. Germline loops: CDR1 DFQATT, CDR2 SNEGSKA (reference sequence). The DNA of the CDR3 is TGCAGTGCTGGGACTAGCGGGGGAATCGAGCAGTACTTC. Translated, it gives CSAGTSGGIEQYF.

The chain joins TRBV12-3 or TRBV12-4 to TRBJ2-7; no reliable D call. Trimming took off 5 bases at V and 7 bases at J, with 18 bases between the two ends. This CDR3 is 14 amino acids long. The CDR3 spells CASSEMLILTEQYF. The CDR3 DNA is TGTGCCAGCAGTGAGATGCTAATATTAACAGAGCAGTACTTC.

Only a few counts were recorded for this clonotype. The V gene is TRBV2, the J gene TRBJ1-5, with D perhaps matching TRBD1 (6 bases). V lost 7 bases to trimming and J lost 1 base, with 11 bases between them. Germline assignment: CDR1 SNHLY and CDR2 FYNNEI. The length of the CDR3 is 14 residues. The CDR3 coding sequence is TGTGCCAGCACTTTACAGGGAAGCAATCAGCCCCAGCATTTT. Amino acid sequence: CASTLQGSNQPQHF.

The chain has TRBV20-1 and TRBJ1-6; perhaps TRBD1 as D (5 bases). The ends were cut back, 6 bases at V and 8 bases at J, with 17 bases in the middle. Germline values: CDR1 DFQATT, CDR2 SNEGSKA (reference sequence). CDR3 length: 14 amino acids. CDR3: CSAHKGLGDSPLHF. CDR3 sequence (DNA): TGCAGTGCCCATAAGGGGTTAGGGGATTCACCCCTCCACTTT.

This clonotype was seen a few times. The V gene is TRBV28, the J gene TRBJ1-4, with 7 bases matching TRBD1. The CDR3 length is 15 residues. V lost 4 bases, J lost 7 bases, and 9 bases stayed unmatched. CDR1 and CDR2 (germline): MDHEN, SYDVKM. The CDR3 DNA is TGTGCCAGCAGTTCCCGGACAGGTGATATTGAAAAACTGTTTTTT. As protein: CASSSRTGDIEKLFF.

This clonotype was observed a single time. The rearrangement links TRBV28 to TRBJ1-6; D gene unclear. This CDR3 comprises 14 residues. The germline CDR1 and CDR2 sequences are MDHEN and SYDVKM. V gave up 5 bases and J gave up 8 bases, with 13 bases separating them. The CDR3 coding sequence is TGTGCCAGCAGTCTTTCGTCAGGATATTCACCCCTCCACTTT. Its protein product is CASSLSSGYSPLHF.

The chain uses TRBV5-1 and TRBJ2-1; no reliable D call. CDR3 length equals 13 residues. Between the trimmed V and J ends, which lost 0 bases and 9 bases, there was a span of 10 bases. Germline CDR1 reads SGHRS; CDR2 reads YFSETQ. CDR3 amino acids: CASSLAEVGEQFF. The DNA of the CDR3 is TGCGCCAGCAGCTTGGCCGAGGTCGGTGAGCAGTTCTTC.